This T cell receptor (beta chain) was recorded in a study of regulatory and conventional T cells in RAG deficiency (dated by TCRdb to about 2017). Background for the entire study: The study used high-throughput TCR beta sequencing to compare repertoire diversity and composition of Treg, conventional CD4+ and CD8+ T cells between RAG-deficient patients and healthy controls.

Turning to this clone: What antigen it recognizes has not been identified. No qualities accompany the bases; no much larger clone lies one base away.

Before genomic DNA extraction, regulatory T cells were purified from blood as CD4+CD25-high CD127-low cells. Eight or nine healthy control donors were used as the comparison group for repertoire analyses. Including cysteine and phenylalanine, the CDR3 has 14 amino acids. Only the CDR3 DNA is retained, 42 bases long and in frame from the first base. Via the germline V gene (reference sequence), CDR1 is SEHNR and CDR2 FQNEAQ. V and J are truncated by 3 bases and 1 base respectively, leaving an intervening sequence of 10 bases. The study at large found these results: Compared with controls, Omenn syndrome and CID/AS patients had about 100-fold fewer unique TCR beta sequences in Treg cells, whereas the reduction in the other subsets was approximately 10-fold. Some T-cell subset analyses were not done for some subjects. All patient T-cell subsets had shorter CDR3 lengths; Omenn syndrome patients showed >80% Treg-Tconv repertoire overlap at nucleotide and amino acid level. In Omenn syndrome patients, sorted CD25-high CD127-low cells may represent peripherally activated cells rather than bona fide Treg cells. RAG-deficient patients showed markedly lower Shannon entropy and higher Simpson indices than control T-cell subpopulations.

Libraries were built with the immunoSEQ multiplex PCR assay. Genomic DNA from the sorted T-cell subsets was used to amplify and sequence rearranged TCR beta chain products. Turning to the authors' computational methods: Shannon entropy and Simpson indices were used to measure the diversity of productive TCR beta rearrangements in each repertoire. Clonal expansion was assessed by the summed frequency of the 100 most abundant productive TCR beta clonotypes among total reads. A self-reactivity index based on amino acid usage at CDR3beta positions 6 and 7 was applied to the TRB repertoires. Two-way ANOVA was used for repertoire analyses, while Student t or Mann-Whitney tests were used for flow cytometric analyses. The source is immuneACCESS, and TCRdb retained only in-frame sequences with V and J called. Part of the clones is not carried over; for the studies checked, unresolved V genes explain less than half of this, and the remainder is unexplained. V, J and clone size are taken as reported in that table, and D and trimming were inferred from the DNA itself. This sample holds about 8,000 clones; approximately 94% were observed only once. The ten largest clones take up approximately 1.5% of the sample.

The same data also went into a second study, on regulatory T cells. As described in the second report: The multiplex PCR relied on 52 forward TRBV primers and 13 reverse TRBJ primers, and amplification bias was corrected through assay-based and computational methods. Restricted unique TRB V-J pairs and skewed V and J gene usage were observed in patient repertoires, most markedly in regulatory T cells. The study compared T-cell receptor beta repertoires of sorted regulatory, conventional CD4+ and CD8+ T cells between CD3G-deficient patients and healthy controls. Ficoll density separation was used to isolate peripheral blood mononuclear cells. Within the immunoSEQ assay, multiplex PCR amplified rearranged TRB loci from genomic DNA. Sequencing of the TRB amplicons was done on an Illumina HiSeq platform. Raw sequences were error-filtered and aligned to reference gene sequences by custom algorithms and were subsequently analyzed with the immunoSEQ online tools. Frequencies of productive and nonproductive TRB rearrangements were assessed among unique sequences as well as among total sequences. Groups were compared by t tests, Mann-Whitney tests or two-way ANOVA performed in Prism software.

The sample was CD127- CD25+ CD4+ Tregs sorted from blood. This receptor was identified in a human donor in good health. The rearrangement joined TRBV7-9 to TRBJ2-7; the D gene is not confidently resolved. In nucleotides, the sequence is TGTGCCAGCAGCTTGAACGCGGTATCCTACGAGCAGTACTTC. Translated, this is CASSLNAVSYEQYF.